The 17 T cell receptor beta chains in this list originate from one sample, sequenced in a study of identical twins. Each CDR3 protein gets one entry after TCRdb re-called the 5' RACE reads with MiXCR. This sample yields roughly 720,000 distinct CDR3 sequences, of which roughly 18% are seen a single time; around 14% belongs to the top ten. The sample was also linked to a second study, of T cells expressing NK-cell markers.

The sample consisted of PBMCs. The source is a woman aged 18 to 35 in good health.

The V call is TRBV2, the J call TRBJ2-5; unclear D gene. V was clipped by 3 bases and J by 5 bases, with 13 bases between them. The CDR3 runs 14 residues. In germline, CDR1 is SNHLY, CDR2 FYNNEI. For the CDR3, the DNA is TGTGCCAGCAGTGACCCCCCAACGCGGGAGACCCAGTACTTC. This sequence encodes CASSDPPTRETQYF.

The chain is built from TRBV6-1 and TRBJ1-1; 10 positions agree with TRBD1. J was trimmed by 3 bases and V by 7 bases; bases with no gene match: 5. This CDR3 contains 14 residues. Germline V gives CDR1 MNHNS, CDR2 SASEGT. Written as DNA, the CDR3 is TGTGCCAGCACCCGGGACAGGGGATACACTGAAGCTTTCTTT. As protein: CASTRDRGYTEAFF.

The V gene is TRBV14, the J gene TRBJ2-5; D possibly corresponds to TRBD2 (5 bases). The CDR3 has 17 amino acids. V lost 0 bases, J lost 1 base, and 15 bases lay in between. CDR1 and CDR2 (germline): SGHDN, FVKESK. CDR3 sequence (DNA): TGTGCCAGCAGCCAAGATTTGGGCAGGAGGCCCCAAGAGACCCAGTACTTC. It encodes CASSQDLGRRPQETQYF.

This sequence joins TRBV4-3 and TRBJ2-2; 7 positions match TRBD2. There are 15 residues in the CDR3. Germline values: CDR1 LGHNA, CDR2 YSLEER. After removal of 4 bases from V and 2 bases from J, the junction contained 4 bases not matched to a gene. The CDR3 DNA sequence: TGCGCCAGCAGCCTACTAGCGACCAACACCGGGGAGCTGTTTTTT. It specifies CASSLLATNTGELFF.

For the CDR3, the DNA is TGTGCCAGCGGTGTTAGGACCTCGAACACTGAAGCTTTCTTT. Encoded protein: CASGVRTSNTEAFF. The chain couples TRBV12-3 or TRBV12-4 to TRBJ1-1; D remains ambiguous. The V and J ends lost 8 bases and 1 base respectively, with 14 bases between them. CDR3 size: 14 residues.

The rearrangement uses TRBV9 and TRBJ2-5; tentatively, D is TRBD2 (6 bases). The CDR3 totals 16 residues. Trimming removed 0 bases from V and 7 bases from J, with 19 bases in between. Germline CDR1 is SGDLS and CDR2 is YYNGEE. The CDR3, as DNA: TGTGCCAGCAGCGTAGAGTATGGGACTGATTGGGCGACCCAGTACTTC. It is translated as CASSVEYGTDWATQYF.

This clonotype has just a few counts. The rearrangement links TRBV6-5 to TRBJ2-4, with D unclear. V was cut by 7 bases and J by 6 bases, with 10 bases left in between. The germline V gene encodes CDR1 MNHEY and CDR2 SVGAGI. This CDR3 spans 12 amino acids. The CDR3 sequence: CASKDSVNIQYF. CDR3 bases: TGTGCCAGCAAAGACTCGGTAAACATTCAGTACTTC.

This clonotype has only a few counts. V is TRBV29-1 and J is TRBJ1-2; the D gene is possibly TRBD1 (6 bases). CDR1 and CDR2 (germline): SQVTM, ANQGSEA. V was clipped by 4 bases and J by 7 bases, with 7 bases between them. The CDR3 loop spans 10 amino acids. In DNA, the CDR3 is TGCAGCGTTGTAGGGGGTGGCTACACCTTC. It translates to CSVVGGGYTF.

The chain is built from TRBV30 and TRBJ2-1, with D possibly TRBD2 on 7 matching bases. V lost 5 bases and J lost 8, with 25 bases in between. Germline CDR1 reads GTSNPN; CDR2 reads SVGIG (reference sequence). The CDR3 length is 16 residues. The CDR3 loop reads CAWSHRVAGAEDEQFF. The CDR3 DNA is TGTGCCTGGTCCCACAGGGTCGCGGGAGCAGAAGATGAGCAGTTCTTC. The full variable domain, completed using reference TRBV30 and TRBJ2-1, is SQTIHQWPATLVQPVGSPLSLECTVEGTSNPNLYWYRQAAGRGLQLLFYSVGIGQISSEVPQNLSASRPQDRQFILSSKKLLLSDSGFYLCAWSHRVAGAEDEQFFGPGTRLTVL.

This clonotype has at least ten counts. The chain has TRBV7-6 and TRBJ2-1, with D perhaps matching TRBD1 or TRBD2 (5 bases each). This CDR3 contains 16 residues. With 0 bases removed from V and 0 bases from J, the gap between germline ends came to 9 bases. Germline V gene data show CDR1 as SGHVS and CDR2 as FNYEAQ. The DNA for the CDR3 is TGTGCCAGCAGCTTAGCGTGGGGGAGCTCCTACAATGAGCAGTTCTTC. It codes for CASSLAWGSSYNEQFF.

The V call is TRBV5-1, the J call TRBJ2-3; 10 nucleotides match TRBD2. Germline trimming cut 4 bases from V and 2 bases from J; bases unmatched to any gene: 19. The CDR3 runs to 20 residues. Germline values: CDR1 SGHRS, CDR2 YFSETQ. The CDR3 region is CASSRNARDRTSGTTDTQYF. CDR3 DNA sequence: TGCGCCAGCAGCCGTAACGCACGAGATAGGACTAGCGGTACCACAGATACGCAGTATTTT.

This chain joins TRBV4-2 and TRBJ2-7; 8 positions match TRBD1. The CDR3 consists of 15 residues. Trimming at V came to 1 base and at J to 2 bases, leaving 4 bases not matched to a gene. Per germline, CDR1 LGHNA and CDR2 YNFKEQ. The CDR3 region is CASSQGRTGPYEQYF. CDR3 coding DNA: TGTGCCAGCAGCCAAGGTAGGACAGGGCCCTACGAGCAGTACTTC.

This chain joins TRBV7-2 and TRBJ2-7, with a possible D match to TRBD2 (6 bases). The CDR3 covers 14 residues. Germline loops: CDR1 SGHTA, CDR2 FQGNSA. Deletions cut 5 bases from V and 0 bases from J, with 11 bases between. Here the CDR3 reads CASSGRPSSYEQYF. The DNA for the CDR3 is TGTGCCAGCAGCGGGAGGCCTAGCTCCTACGAGCAGTACTTC.

This chain connects TRBV11-3 to TRBJ2-1; weak D call: TRBD2 (5 bases). Deletions cut 1 base from V and 7 bases from J, with 11 bases between. Per germline, CDR1 SGHNT and CDR2 YENEEA. This CDR3 region has 14 residues. As DNA, the CDR3 is TGTGCCAGCAGCTTAGTGTTAGCGTCTAATGAGCAGTTCTTC. Translating gives CASSLVLASNEQFF.

The V gene is TRBV7-6, the J gene TRBJ1-1; 10 bases fit TRBD1. The CDR3 is 15 residues long. The V gene's germline CDR1 is SGHVS and CDR2 FNYEAQ. The V gene end was trimmed by 5 bases and the J gene end by 5 bases; junction bases not matched to a gene: 8. The CDR3 DNA is TGTGCCAGCAGCCCTTCGACAGGGGGCCGGACTGAAGCTTTCTTT. Residues: CASSPSTGGRTEAFF. The full variable domain, with the rest looked up from reference TRBV7-6 and TRBJ1-1, is GAGVSQSPRYKVTKRGQDVALRCDPISGHVSLYWYRQALGQGPEFLTYFNYEAQQDKSGLPNDRFSAERPEGSISTLTIQRTEQRDSAMYRCASSPSTGGRTEAFFGQGTRLTVV.

This chain links TRBV11-3 with TRBJ2-1; possible D gene TRBD2, 6 bases. Germline values: CDR1 SGHNT, CDR2 YENEEA. The CDR3 is made up of 14 amino acids. V was trimmed by 3 bases and J by 7 bases, leaving 13 bases between them. CDR3 region: CASSFWGTGNEQFF. The CDR3 DNA is TGTGCCAGCAGCTTCTGGGGGACTGGGAATGAGCAGTTCTTC.

This clonotype was seen a few times. The rearrangement joins TRBV14 to TRBJ1-3; the D gene is possibly TRBD1 (5 bases). The CDR3 spans 16 residues. Trimming stripped 4 bases from V and 3 bases from J, with 16 bases between. CDR1 and CDR2 (germline): SGHDN, FVKESK. The CDR3, as DNA: TGTGCCAGCAGCCGCCCGGGGGGACGGGTTGGAAACACCATATATTTT. Translation: CASSRPGGRVGNTIYF.